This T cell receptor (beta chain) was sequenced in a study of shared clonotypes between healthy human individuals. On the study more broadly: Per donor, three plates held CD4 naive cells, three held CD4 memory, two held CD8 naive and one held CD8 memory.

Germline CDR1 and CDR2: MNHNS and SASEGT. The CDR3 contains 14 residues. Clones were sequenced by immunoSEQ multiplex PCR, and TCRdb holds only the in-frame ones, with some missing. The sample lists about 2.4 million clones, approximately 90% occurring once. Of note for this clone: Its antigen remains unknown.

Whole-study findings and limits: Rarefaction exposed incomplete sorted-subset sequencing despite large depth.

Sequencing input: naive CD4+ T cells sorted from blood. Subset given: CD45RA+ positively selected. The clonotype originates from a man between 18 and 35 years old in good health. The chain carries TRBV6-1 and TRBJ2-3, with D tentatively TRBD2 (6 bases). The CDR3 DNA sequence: TGTGTCGGGGGAGGACGGGGAAACACAGATACGCAGTATTTT. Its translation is CVGGGRGNTDTQYF.